The rows below give T cell receptor beta chains drawn from one sample of a study of T-cell memory formation after mild COVID-19. TCRdb redid the calling of the 5' RACE reads with MiXCR, one entry per CDR3 protein. The table records roughly 150,000 distinct CDR3 sequences, about 14% of them present only once. The specimen was PBMCs or a T cell subset sorted from them (not recorded which). These receptors all stem from an adult woman who had mild COVID-19 (a few samples of this study predate the infection). Cell type and time point are not known. Each CDR3 is given with its conserved first and last residue. A D gene is named only where the DNA matches it firmly. Rows give clone size only sometimes, using once, few, many, or a class for an expanded clone.

J gene,V gene,clone size,D gene,CDR3 DNA,CDR3 protein
TRBJ2-3,TRBV7-2,many,TRBD2,TGTGCCAGCAGCGTCAGCGGGGGGCTTGATACGCAGTATTTT,CASSVSGGLDTQYF
TRBJ2-7,TRBV5-8,NA,NA,TGTGCCAGCAGCTTAAAGTGGCCATACGAGCAGTACTTC,CASSLKWPYEQYF
TRBJ2-1,TRBV4-1,NA,NA,TGCGCCAGCAGCCAGAATCGAGGCTGGGATGAGCAGTTCTTC,CASSQNRGWDEQFF
TRBJ2-7,TRBV5-1,few,TRBD1,TGCGCCAGCAGCCCAAATACGGACAGGGAGGTTGTAGACTACGAGCAGTACTTC,CASSPNTDREVVDYEQYF
TRBJ2-5,TRBV11-3,NA,NA,TGTGCCAGCAGCTTGGGGACCCAAGAGACCCAGTACTTC,CASSLGTQETQYF
TRBJ2-5,TRBV7-2,few,NA,TGTGCCAGCACCATCAAGGCGGGGGCAGAGACCCAGTACTTC,CASTIKAGAETQYF
TRBJ2-3,TRBV7-2,NA,NA,TGTGCCAGCAGCCCGCTTGGATTAGAGACGCAGTATTTT,CASSPLGLETQYF
TRBJ2-1,TRBV7-6,NA,TRBD1,TGTGCCAGCAGCCAGACAGGGGGCCCCTACAATGAGCAGTTCTTC,CASSQTGGPYNEQFF
TRBJ2-5,TRBV20-1,many,TRBD2,TGCAGTGCTAGAAACCTAGCGGGAGTTCGTCTAGAGACCCAGTACTTC,CSARNLAGVRLETQYF
TRBJ2-1,TRBV24-1,NA,NA,TGTGCCATCGCTAGCTACAATGAGCAGTTCTTC,CAIASYNEQFF
TRBJ1-2,TRBV20-1,NA,NA,TGCAGTGCTGGGGAGGGCGGAGGGAATGGCTACACCTTC,CSAGEGGGNGYTF
TRBJ2-5,TRBV30,NA,NA,TGTGCCGGCCATCGGGGTCTCCTCCAAGAGACCCAGTACTTC,CAGHRGLLQETQYF
TRBJ2-5,TRBV30,few,NA,TGTGCCTATCAGAGACGGCTACAAGAGACCCAGTACTTC,CAYQRRLQETQYF
TRBJ1-1,TRBV6-5,few,NA,TGTGCCAGCAGCGCGGCATATCAGGGGCAGGAAGCTTTCTTT,CASSAAYQGQEAFF
TRBJ2-1,TRBV5-1,many,TRBD1,TGCGCCAGCAGCTTGGCCCCCGGACAGGGGGCGTTTAATGAGCAGTTCTTC,CASSLAPGQGAFNEQFF
TRBJ2-1,TRBV29-1,NA,NA,TGCAGCGCCCGGGACTTTTACAATGAGCAGTTCTTC,CSARDFYNEQFF
TRBJ2-7,TRBV11-2,few,TRBD2,TGTGCCAGCAGCTTAGGGACAGCAGGACTAGCGGGAGAGGGAGAGCAGTACTTC,CASSLGTAGLAGEGEQYF
TRBJ2-3,TRBV3-1,NA,TRBD2,TGTGCCAGCAGCCAAGGTTCTAGCGGGAGTCGAGGTACGCAGTATTTT,CASSQGSSGSRGTQYF
TRBJ1-1,TRBV5-6,few,TRBD1,TGTGCCAGCAGCTGGGGACAGGGGGCGAACACTGAAGCTTTCTTT,CASSWGQGANTEAFF
TRBJ2-1,TRBV5-4,many,NA,TGTGCCAGCAGCTTGGAAGGAGGGAGTTACAATGAGCAGTTCTTC,CASSLEGGSYNEQFF
TRBJ2-1,TRBV27,few,TRBD2,TGTGCCAGCAGTTTGGGGACTAGCGGGAGTCATGAGCAGTTCTTC,CASSLGTSGSHEQFF
TRBJ2-5,TRBV3-1,NA,TRBD2,TGTGCCAGCAGCCAAGGGGCCCGGGGGGGACAAGAGACCCAGTACTTC,CASSQGARGGQETQYF
TRBJ2-3,TRBV24-1,few,NA,TGTGCCACCATGCGCGCGAACACAGATACGCAGTATTTT,CATMRANTDTQYF
TRBJ2-3,TRBV4-2,NA,TRBD2,TGTGCCAGCAGCCAAGTCGCCCCCCCCGTAGCGGGGGTAAGCACAGATACGCAGTATTTT,CASSQVAPPVAGVSTDTQYF
TRBJ2-4,TRBV3-1,NA,NA,TGTGCCAGCAGCCATCAGAGGAGTCGGGCCTCCAAAAACATTCAGTACTTC,CASSHQRSRASKNIQYF